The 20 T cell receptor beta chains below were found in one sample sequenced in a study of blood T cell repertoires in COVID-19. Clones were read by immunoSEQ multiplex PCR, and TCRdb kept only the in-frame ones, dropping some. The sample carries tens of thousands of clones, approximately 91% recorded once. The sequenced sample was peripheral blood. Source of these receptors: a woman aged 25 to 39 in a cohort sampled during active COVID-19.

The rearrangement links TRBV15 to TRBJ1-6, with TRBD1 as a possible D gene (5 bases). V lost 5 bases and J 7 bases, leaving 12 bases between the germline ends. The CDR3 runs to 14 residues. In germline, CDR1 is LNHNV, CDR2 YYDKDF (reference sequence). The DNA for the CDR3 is TGTGCCACCAGCCCCGGGGGGAGGAATTCACCCCTCCACTTT. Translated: CATSPGGRNSPLHF.

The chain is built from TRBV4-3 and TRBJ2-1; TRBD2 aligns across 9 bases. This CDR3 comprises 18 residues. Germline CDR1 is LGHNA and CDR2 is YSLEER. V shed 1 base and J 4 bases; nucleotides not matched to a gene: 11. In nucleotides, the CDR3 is TGCGCCAGCAGCCAAGTCCCGGGGGGACTAGCAGGGTACAATGAGCAGTTCTTC. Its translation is CASSQVPGGLAGYNEQFF.

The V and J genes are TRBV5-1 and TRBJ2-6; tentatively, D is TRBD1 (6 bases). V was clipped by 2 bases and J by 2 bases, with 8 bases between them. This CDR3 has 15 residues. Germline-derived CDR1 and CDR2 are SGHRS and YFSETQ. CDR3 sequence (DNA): TGCGCCAGCAGCTTTTCAGGGGCTGGGGCCAACGTCCTGACTTTC. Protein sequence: CASSFSGAGANVLTF.

The CDR3 reads CASSLRLAGGRSDTQYF. The CDR3 DNA reads as TGTGCCAGCAGCTTACGACTAGCGGGAGGGCGGTCAGATACGCAGTATTTT. The chain combines TRBV7-2 with TRBJ2-3, with 14 positions matching TRBD2. This CDR3 is 17 amino acids long. The junction had 5 bases not matched to a gene; V was cut back by 2 bases and J by 4 bases. Germline V gene sequence: CDR1 SGHTA, CDR2 FQGNSA.

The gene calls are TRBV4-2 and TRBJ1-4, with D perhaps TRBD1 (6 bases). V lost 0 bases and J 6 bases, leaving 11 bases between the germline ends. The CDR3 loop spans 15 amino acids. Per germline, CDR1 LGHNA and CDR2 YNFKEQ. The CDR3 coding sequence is TGTGCCAGCAGCCAAGATAAGGCAGGGGATGAAAAACTGTTTTTT. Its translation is CASSQDKAGDEKLFF.

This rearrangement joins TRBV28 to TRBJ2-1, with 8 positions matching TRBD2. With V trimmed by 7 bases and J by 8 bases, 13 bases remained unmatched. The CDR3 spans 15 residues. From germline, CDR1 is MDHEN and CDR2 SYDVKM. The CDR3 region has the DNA TGTGCCAGCAATCCAGCGGGAGCTGGTTCGGATGAGCAGTTCTTC. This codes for CASNPAGAGSDEQFF. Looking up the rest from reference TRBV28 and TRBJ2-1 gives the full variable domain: DVKVTQSSRYLVKRTGEKVFLECVQDMDHENMFWYRQDPGLGLRLIYFSYDVKMKEKGDIPEGYSVSREKKERFSLILESASTNQTSMYLCASNPAGAGSDEQFFGPGTRLTVL.

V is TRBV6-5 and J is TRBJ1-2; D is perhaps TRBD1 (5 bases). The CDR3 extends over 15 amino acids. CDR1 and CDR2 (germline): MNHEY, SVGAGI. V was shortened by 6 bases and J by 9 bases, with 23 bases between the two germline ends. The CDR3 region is CASRFSNSPRERYTF. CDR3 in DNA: TGTGCCAGCAGATTCTCTAATTCCCCCAGGGAACGCTACACCTTC.

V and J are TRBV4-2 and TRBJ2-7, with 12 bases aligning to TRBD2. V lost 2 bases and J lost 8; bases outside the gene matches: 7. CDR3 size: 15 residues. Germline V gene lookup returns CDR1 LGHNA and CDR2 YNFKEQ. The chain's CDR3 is CASSQPGLAGRQQYF. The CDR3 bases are TGTGCCAGCAGCCAACCGGGACTAGCGGGCCGTCAGCAGTACTTC.

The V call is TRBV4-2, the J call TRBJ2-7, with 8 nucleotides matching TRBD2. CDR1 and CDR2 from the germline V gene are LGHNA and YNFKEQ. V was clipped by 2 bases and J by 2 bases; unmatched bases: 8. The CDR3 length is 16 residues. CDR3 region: CASSQPGTSGAYEQYF. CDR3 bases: TGTGCCAGCAGCCAACCCGGAACTAGCGGAGCCTACGAGCAGTACTTC.

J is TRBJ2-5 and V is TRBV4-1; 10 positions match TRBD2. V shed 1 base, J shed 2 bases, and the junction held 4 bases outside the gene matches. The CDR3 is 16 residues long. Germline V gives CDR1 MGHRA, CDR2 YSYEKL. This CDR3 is CASSQAGLAHQETQYF. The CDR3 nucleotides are TGCGCCAGCAGCCAAGCGGGACTAGCGCATCAAGAGACCCAGTACTTC.

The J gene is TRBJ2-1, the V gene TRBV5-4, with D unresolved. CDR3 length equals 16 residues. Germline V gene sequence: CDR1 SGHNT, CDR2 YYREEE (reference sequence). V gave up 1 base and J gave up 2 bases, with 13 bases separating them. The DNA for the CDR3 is TGTGCCAGCAGCTTGTGGCGGTCCACGACCTACAATGAGCAGTTCTTC. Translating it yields CASSLWRSTTYNEQFF.

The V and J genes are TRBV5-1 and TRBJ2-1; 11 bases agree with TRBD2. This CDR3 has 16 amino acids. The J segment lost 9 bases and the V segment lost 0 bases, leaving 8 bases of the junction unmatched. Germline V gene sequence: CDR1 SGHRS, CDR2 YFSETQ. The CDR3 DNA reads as TGCGCCAGCAGCTTGGATACTAGCGGGAGCTGGGGTGAGCAGTTCTTC. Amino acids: CASSLDTSGSWGEQFF.

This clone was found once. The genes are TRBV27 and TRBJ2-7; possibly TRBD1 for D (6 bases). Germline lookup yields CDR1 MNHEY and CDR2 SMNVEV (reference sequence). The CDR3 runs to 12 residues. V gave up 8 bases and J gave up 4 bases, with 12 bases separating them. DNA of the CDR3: TGTGCCAGCCTGCCGGGGACATACGAGCAGTACTTC. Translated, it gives CASLPGTYEQYF.

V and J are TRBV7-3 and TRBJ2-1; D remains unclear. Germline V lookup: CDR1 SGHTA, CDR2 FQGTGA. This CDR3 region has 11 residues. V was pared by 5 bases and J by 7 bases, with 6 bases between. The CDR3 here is CASSDLNEQFF. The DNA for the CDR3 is TGTGCCAGCAGCGACTTGAATGAGCAGTTCTTC.

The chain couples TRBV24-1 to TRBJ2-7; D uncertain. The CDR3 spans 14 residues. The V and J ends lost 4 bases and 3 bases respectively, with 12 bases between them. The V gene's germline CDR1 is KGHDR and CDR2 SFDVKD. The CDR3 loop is CATSDPSSDYEQYF. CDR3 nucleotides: TGTGCCACCAGTGACCCTAGTTCGGACTACGAGCAGTACTTC.

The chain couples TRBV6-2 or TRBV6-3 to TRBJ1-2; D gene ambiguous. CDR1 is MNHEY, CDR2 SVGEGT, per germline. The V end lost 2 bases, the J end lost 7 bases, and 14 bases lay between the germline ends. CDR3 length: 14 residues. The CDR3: CASSYKLSGRGYTF. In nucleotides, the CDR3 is TGTGCCAGCAGTTACAAACTATCCGGCCGTGGCTACACCTTC.

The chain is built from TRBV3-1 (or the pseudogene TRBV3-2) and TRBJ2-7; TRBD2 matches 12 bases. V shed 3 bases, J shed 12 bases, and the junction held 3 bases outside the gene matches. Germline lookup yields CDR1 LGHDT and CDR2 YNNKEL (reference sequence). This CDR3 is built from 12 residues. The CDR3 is CASSQGTSGRYF. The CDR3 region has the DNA TGTGCCAGCAGCCAGGGGACTAGCGGGCGGTACTTC.

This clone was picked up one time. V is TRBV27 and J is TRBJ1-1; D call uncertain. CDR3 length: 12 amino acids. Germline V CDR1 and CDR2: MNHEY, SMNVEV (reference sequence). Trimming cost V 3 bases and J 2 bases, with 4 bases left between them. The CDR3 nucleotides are TGTGCCAGCAGTTTCCTTAACACTGAAGCTTTCTTT. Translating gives CASSFLNTEAFF.

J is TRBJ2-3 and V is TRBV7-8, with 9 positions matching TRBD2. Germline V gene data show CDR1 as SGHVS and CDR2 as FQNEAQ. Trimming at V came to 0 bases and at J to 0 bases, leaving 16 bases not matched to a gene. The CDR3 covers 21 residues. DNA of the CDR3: TGTGCCAGCAGCTTAGCCTATGTGATAGCGGGAGCCCCGGGGAGCACAGATACGCAGTATTTT. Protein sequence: CASSLAYVIAGAPGSTDTQYF.

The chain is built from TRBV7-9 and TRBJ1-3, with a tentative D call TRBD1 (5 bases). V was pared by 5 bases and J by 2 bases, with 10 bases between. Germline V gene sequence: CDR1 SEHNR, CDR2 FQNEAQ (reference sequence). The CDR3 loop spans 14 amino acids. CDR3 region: CASSDRTTGNTIYF. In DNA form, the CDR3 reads TGTGCCAGCAGCGACCGGACAACTGGAAACACCATATATTTT.